This T cell receptor (beta chain) was identified in a study of vaccination and CD4 T cells after COVID-19. General study results and limits: Among those convalescent, a median roughly 90% of reactive clones emerged solely post-vaccination.

Germline V lookup: CDR1 GTSNPN, CDR2 SVGIG (reference sequence). The V and J ends lost 4 bases and 2 bases, in that order; junction bases with no gene match: 4. The CDR3 consists of 13 residues. The study sequenced cultured CD4+ T cell DNA using the Oncomine TCR Beta short-read assay. TCRdb re-derived calls from the PCR reads in MiXCR, one entry per CDR3 protein. Of about 4,000 distinct CDR3 sequences detected, roughly two fifths appear once; the ten largest clones hold 43%. This clonotype was seen a few times. Antigen unknown. Treatment given: approximately 10-day PBMC culture with coronavirus spike peptide pools or control peptides (ViraFEST assay). An unexposed donor provided the CD4+ T cells, which were collected before the COVID-19 pandemic (2011-2018). Culture conditions combined 2 million to 2.5 million PBMCs per well with 9.5 to 10 IU/ml IL-2 and around 10 ug/ml peptide pools.

Sequencing was carried out using CD4+ T cells from blood, cultured in vitro. This chain links TRBV30 with TRBJ1-1; 7 bases fit TRBD1. The receptor comes from a human donor in good health. DNA of the CDR3: TGTGCCTGGAACAGGGGTCTTAACACTGAAGCTTTCTTT. Protein product: CAWNRGLNTEAFF. Supplemented by reference TRBV30 and TRBJ1-1, the full variable domain reads SQTIHQWPATLVQPVGSPLSLECTVEGTSNPNLYWYRQAAGRGLQLLFYSVGIGQISSEVPQNLSASRPQDRQFILSSKKLLLSDSGFYLCAWNRGLNTEAFFGQGTRLTVV.